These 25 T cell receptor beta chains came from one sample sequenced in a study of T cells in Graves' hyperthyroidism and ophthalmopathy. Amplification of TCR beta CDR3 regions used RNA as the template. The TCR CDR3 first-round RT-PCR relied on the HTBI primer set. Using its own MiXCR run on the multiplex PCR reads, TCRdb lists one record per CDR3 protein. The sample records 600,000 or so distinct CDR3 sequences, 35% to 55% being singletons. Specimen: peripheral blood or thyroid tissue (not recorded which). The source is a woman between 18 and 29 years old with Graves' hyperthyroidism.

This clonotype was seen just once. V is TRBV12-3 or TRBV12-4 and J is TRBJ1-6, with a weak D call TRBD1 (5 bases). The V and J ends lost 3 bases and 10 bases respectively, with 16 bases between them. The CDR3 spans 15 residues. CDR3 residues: CASSFGSIRGSPLHF. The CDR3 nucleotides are TGTGCCAGCAGTTTTGGTTCGATCCGGGGGTCACCCCTCCACTTT.

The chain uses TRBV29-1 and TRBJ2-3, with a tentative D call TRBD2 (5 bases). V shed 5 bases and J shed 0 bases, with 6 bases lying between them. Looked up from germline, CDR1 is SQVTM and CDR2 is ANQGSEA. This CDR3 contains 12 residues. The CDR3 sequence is CSVTGSTDTQYF. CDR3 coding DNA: TGCAGCGTTACGGGGAGCACAGATACGCAGTATTTT.

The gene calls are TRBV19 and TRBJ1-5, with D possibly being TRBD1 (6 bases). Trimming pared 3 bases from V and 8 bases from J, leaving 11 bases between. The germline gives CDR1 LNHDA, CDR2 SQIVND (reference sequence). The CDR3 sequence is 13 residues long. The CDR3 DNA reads TGTGCCAGTAGTATCATGGACAGTAAGCCCCAGCATTTT. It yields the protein CASSIMDSKPQHF.

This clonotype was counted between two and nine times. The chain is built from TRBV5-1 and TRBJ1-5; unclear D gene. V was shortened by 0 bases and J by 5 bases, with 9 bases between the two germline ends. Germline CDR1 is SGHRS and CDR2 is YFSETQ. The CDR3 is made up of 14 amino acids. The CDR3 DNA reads TGCGCCAGCAGCTTGGAAGGGCCTCATCAGCCCCAGCATTTT. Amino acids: CASSLEGPHQPQHF.

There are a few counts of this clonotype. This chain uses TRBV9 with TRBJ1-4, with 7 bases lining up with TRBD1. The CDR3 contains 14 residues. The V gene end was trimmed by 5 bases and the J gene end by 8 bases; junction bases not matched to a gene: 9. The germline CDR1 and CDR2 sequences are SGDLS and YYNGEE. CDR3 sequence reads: CASSIDRAGEKLFF. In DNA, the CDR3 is TGTGCCAGCAGTATAGACAGGGCGGGGGAAAAACTGTTTTTT.

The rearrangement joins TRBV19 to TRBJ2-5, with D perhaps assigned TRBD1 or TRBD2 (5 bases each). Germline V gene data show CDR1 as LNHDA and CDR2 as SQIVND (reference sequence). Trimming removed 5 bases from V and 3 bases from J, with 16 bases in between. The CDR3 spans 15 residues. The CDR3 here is CASSPILRGEETQYF. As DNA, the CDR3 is TGTGCCAGTAGTCCCATATTAAGGGGAGAAGAGACCCAGTACTTC.

The CDR3 nucleotides read TGTGCCAGTAGTATCTCTAGCGGTAACTACGAGCAGTACTTC. Its translation is CASSISSGNYEQYF. This chain connects TRBV19 to TRBJ2-7, with TRBD2 matching 7 bases. The ends lost 3 bases at V and 3 bases at J; junction bases unmatched: 5. Germline V CDR1 and CDR2: LNHDA, SQIVND (reference sequence). The CDR3 loop spans 14 amino acids.

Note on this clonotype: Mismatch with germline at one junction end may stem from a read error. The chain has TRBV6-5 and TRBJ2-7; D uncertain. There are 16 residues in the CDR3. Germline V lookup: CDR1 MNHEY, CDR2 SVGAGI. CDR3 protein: CASSLEDTPKAYEQNF. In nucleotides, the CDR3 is TGTGCCAGCAGCTTAGAAGACACTCCGAAAGCCTACGAGCAGAACTTC.

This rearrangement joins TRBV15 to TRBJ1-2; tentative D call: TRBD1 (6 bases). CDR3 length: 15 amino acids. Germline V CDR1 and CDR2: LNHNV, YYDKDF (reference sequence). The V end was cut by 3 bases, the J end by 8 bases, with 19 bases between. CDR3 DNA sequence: TGTGCCACCAGCAGCTTCACTGACAGGCCTACCGGCTACACCTTC. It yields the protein CATSSFTDRPTGYTF.

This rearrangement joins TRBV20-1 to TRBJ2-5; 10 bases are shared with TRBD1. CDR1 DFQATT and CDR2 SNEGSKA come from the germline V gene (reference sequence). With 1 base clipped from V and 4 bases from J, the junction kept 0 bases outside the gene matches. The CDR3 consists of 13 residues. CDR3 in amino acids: CSARGDRGETQYF. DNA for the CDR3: TGCAGTGCTAGAGGGGACAGGGGAGAGACCCAGTACTTC.

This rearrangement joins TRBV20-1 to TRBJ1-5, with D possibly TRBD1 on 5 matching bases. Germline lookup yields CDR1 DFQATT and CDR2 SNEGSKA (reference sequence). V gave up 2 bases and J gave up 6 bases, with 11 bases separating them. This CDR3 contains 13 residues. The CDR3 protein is CSARRQGGQPQHF. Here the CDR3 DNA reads TGCAGTGCTAGACGTCAGGGAGGTCAGCCCCAGCATTTT.

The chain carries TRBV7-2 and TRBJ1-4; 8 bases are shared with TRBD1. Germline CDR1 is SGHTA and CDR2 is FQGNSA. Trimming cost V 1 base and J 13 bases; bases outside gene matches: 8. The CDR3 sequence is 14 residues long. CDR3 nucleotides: TGTGCCAGCAGCTTAGTTTCCGGACAGGGTGGACTGTTTTTT. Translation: CASSLVSGQGGLFF.

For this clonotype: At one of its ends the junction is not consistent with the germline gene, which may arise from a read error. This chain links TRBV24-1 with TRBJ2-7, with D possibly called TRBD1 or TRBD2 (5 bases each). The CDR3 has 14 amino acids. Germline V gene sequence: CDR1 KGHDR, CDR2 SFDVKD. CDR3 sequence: CASSFGTASYEQYF. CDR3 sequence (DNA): TGTGCCAGCAGTTTTGGGACGGCTTCCTACGAGCAGTACTTC.

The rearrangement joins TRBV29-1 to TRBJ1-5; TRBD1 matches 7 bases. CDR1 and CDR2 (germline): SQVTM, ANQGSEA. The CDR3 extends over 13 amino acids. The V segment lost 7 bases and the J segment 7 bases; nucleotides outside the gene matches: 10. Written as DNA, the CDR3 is TGCAGCGCTAGACAGGGTGGAGAGCAGCCCCAGCATTTT. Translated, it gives CSARQGGEQPQHF.

The CDR3 sequence: CASSPPDGEEQFF. DNA of the CDR3: TGTGCCAGCAGTCCCCCGGACGGGGAGGAGCAGTTCTTC. The V gene is TRBV7-9, the J gene TRBJ2-7; possibly TRBD2 for D (5 bases). The end of the DNA fits TRBJ2-1 better, so the J call may be wrong. The V gene's germline CDR1 is SEHNR and CDR2 FQNEAQ (reference sequence). The CDR3 runs to 13 residues.

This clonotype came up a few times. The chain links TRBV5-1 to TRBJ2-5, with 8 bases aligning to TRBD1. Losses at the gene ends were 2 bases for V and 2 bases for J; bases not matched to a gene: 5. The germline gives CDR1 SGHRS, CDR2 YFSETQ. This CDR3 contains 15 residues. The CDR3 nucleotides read TGCGCCAGCAGCTTCTTTTGGACAGGGCAAGAGACCCAGTACTTC. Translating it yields CASSFFWTGQETQYF. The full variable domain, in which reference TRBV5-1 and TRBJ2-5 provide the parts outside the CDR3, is KAGVTQTPRYLIKTRGQQVTLSCSPISGHRSVSWYQQTPGQGLQFLFEYFSETQRNKGNFPGRFSGRQFSNSRSEMNVSTLELGDSALYLCASSFFWTGQETQYFGPGTRLLVL.

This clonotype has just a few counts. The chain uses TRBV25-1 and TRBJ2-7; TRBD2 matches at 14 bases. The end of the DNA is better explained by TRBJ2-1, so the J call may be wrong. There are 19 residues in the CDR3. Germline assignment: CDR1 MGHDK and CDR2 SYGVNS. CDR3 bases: TGTGCCAGCAGTGAGCCGTCCGGGACTAGCGGGAGCTCCTACAATGAGCAGTTCTTC. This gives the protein CASSEPSGTSGSSYNEQFF.

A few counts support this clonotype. CDR3: CASSFPGLGEQYF. The CDR3 coding sequence is TGTGCCAGCAGCTTCCCCGGCCTCGGCGAGCAGTACTTC. This chain joins TRBV7-9 and TRBJ2-7; D is ambiguous. Trimming left V 3 bases short and J 6 bases short, with 12 bases between. CDR1 and CDR2 (germline): SEHNR, FQNEAQ (reference sequence). The CDR3 loop spans 13 amino acids.

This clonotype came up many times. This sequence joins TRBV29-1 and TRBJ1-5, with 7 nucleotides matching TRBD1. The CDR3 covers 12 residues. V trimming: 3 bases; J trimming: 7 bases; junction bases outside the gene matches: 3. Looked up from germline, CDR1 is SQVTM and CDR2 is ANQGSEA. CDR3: CSVDQGGQPQHF. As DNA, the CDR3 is TGCAGCGTTGATCAGGGGGGGCAGCCCCAGCATTTT.

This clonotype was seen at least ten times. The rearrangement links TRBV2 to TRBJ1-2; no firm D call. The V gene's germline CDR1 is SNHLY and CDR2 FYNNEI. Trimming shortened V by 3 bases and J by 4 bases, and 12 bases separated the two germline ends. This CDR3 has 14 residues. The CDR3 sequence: CASSETVDGYGYTF. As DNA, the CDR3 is TGTGCCAGCAGTGAGACGGTGGATGGCTATGGCTACACCTTC. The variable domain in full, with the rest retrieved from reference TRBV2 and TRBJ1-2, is EPEVTQTPSHQVTQMGQEVILRCVPISNHLYFYWYRQILGQKVEFLVSFYNNEISEKSEIFDDQFSVERPDGSNFTLKIRSTKLEDSAMYFCASSETVDGYGYTFGSGTRLTVV.

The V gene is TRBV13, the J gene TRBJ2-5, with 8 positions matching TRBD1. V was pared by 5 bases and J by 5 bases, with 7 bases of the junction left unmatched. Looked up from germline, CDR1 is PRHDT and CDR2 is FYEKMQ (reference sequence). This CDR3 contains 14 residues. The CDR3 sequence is CASSHSGGAETQYF. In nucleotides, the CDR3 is TGTGCCAGCAGCCATTCAGGGGGCGCGGAGACCCAGTACTTC.

The CDR3 is CSAVAGERGGETQYF. The CDR3 DNA reads as TGCAGTGCTGTAGCGGGAGAGAGGGGGGGAGAGACCCAGTACTTC. The chain couples TRBV20-1 to TRBJ2-5, with 9 bases aligning to TRBD2. In germline, CDR1 is DFQATT, CDR2 SNEGSKA (reference sequence). This CDR3 contains 15 residues. J gave up 4 bases and V 5 bases, and 11 bases lay outside the gene matches.

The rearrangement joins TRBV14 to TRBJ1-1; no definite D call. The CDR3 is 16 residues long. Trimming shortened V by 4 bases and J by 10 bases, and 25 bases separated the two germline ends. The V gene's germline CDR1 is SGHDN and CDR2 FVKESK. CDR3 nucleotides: TGTGCCAGCAGCCGCCTCCCCCCCCCCTTAGGAGAGGGAGCTTTCTTT. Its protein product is CASSRLPPPLGEGAFF.

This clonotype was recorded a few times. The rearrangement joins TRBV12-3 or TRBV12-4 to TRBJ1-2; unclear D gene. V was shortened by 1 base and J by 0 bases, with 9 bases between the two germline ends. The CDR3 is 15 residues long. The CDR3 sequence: CASSLVQSTNYGYTF. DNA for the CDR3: TGTGCCAGCAGTTTAGTGCAGTCGACTAACTATGGCTACACCTTC.

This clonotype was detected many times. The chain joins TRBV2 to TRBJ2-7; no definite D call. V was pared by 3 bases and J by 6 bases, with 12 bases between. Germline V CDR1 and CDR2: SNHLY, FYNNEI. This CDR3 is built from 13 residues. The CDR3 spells CASSEDGWIEQYF. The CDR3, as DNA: TGTGCCAGCAGTGAGGACGGGTGGATCGAGCAGTACTTC.